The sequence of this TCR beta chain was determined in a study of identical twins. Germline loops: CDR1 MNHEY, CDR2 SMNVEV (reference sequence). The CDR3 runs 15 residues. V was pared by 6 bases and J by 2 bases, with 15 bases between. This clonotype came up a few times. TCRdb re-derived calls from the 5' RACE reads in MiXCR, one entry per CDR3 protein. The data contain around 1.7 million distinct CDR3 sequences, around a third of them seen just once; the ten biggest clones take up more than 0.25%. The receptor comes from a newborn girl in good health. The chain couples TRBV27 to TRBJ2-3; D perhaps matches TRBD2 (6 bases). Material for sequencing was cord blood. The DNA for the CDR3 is TGTGCCAGCAGGCCACCGGGACTTAACACAGATACGCAGTATTTT. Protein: CASRPPGLNTDTQYF.